Listed below are T cell receptor beta chains from one sample, sequenced in a study of cytomegalovirus exposure and HLA in healthy donors. TCRdb keeps only in-frame clones here, not all; method: immunoSEQ multiplex PCR. The sample gives over 250,000 clones, 86% of which show up once; about 4% is in the top ten. The source material was PBMCs. The receptors here all came from a man aged 40-49 years in good health and CMV-seropositive. The CDR3 runs from the conserved cysteine through the conserved F or W. A D gene is named only where the DNA matches it firmly. Size is omitted from some rows. Given values are once, few, many or a class for expanded clones.

J gene,D gene,clone size,V gene,CDR3 protein,CDR3 DNA
TRBJ1-5,NA,NA,TRBV4-2,CASSHFSARGAGQPQHF,TGTGCCAGCAGCCATTTTTCGGCCAGGGGTGCGGGTCAGCCCCAGCATTTT
TRBJ2-7,TRBD1,NA,TRBV10-2,CASRAMTGNAYEQYF,TGCGCCAGCAGAGCAATGACAGGGAATGCTTACGAGCAGTACTTC
TRBJ2-1,NA,once,TRBV19,CASSMWRGSYNEQFF,TGTGCCAGTAGCATGTGGAGGGGATCCTACAATGAGCAGTTCTTC
TRBJ2-7,NA,few,TRBV7-3,CASSLSRTGEQYF,TGTGCCAGCAGCTTATCACGTACGGGGGAGCAGTACTTC
TRBJ1-5,NA,NA,TRBV6-5,CASSSGTNVGQPQHF,TGTGCCAGCAGTTCCGGGACTAACGTCGGTCAGCCCCAGCATTTT
TRBJ2-7,TRBD2,NA,TRBV25-1,CASSSKGGLGYEQYF,TGTGCCAGCAGTTCAAAGGGGGGACTAGGGTACGAGCAGTACTTC
TRBJ1-4,NA,NA,TRBV7-9,CSSSLAPTRQEKLFF,TGTTCCAGCAGCTTAGCCCCGACTAGACAGGAAAAACTGTTTTTT
TRBJ2-1,TRBD2,NA,TRBV2,CASGGLAMYNEQFF,TGTGCCAGCGGGGGACTAGCGATGTACAATGAGCAGTTCTTC
TRBJ2-7,TRBD2,NA,TRBV6-5,CASSYSGTSNDEQYF,TGTGCCAGCAGTTACTCGGGGACTAGCAATGACGAGCAGTACTTC
TRBJ2-1,TRBD2,NA,TRBV19,CASSLLAGGHNEQFF,TGTGCCAGTAGCCTACTAGCGGGAGGGCATAATGAGCAGTTCTTC
TRBJ2-3,NA,once,TRBV28,CASSLDRGTQYF,TGTGCCAGCAGTTTGGACAGAGGTACGCAGTATTTT
TRBJ2-5,NA,NA,TRBV6-6,CASTRQEFWETQYF,TGTGCCAGCACCCGACAGGAATTCTGGGAGACCCAGTACTTC